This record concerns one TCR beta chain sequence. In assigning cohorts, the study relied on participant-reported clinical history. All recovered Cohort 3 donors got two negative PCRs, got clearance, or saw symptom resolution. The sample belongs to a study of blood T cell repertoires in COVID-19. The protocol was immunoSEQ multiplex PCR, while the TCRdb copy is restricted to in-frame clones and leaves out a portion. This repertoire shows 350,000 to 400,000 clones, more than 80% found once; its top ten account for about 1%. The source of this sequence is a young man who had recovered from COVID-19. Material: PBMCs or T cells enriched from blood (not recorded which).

In nucleotides, the CDR3 is TGTGCCAGCAGTCTAACTACCAACAACTATGGCTACACCTTC. Translation gives CASSLTTNNYGYTF. V and J are TRBV6-5 and TRBJ1-2; D unclear. The CDR3 runs to 14 residues. Germline lookup yields CDR1 MNHEY and CDR2 SVGAGI. V dropped 5 bases and J dropped 2 bases, with 12 bases sitting between them.